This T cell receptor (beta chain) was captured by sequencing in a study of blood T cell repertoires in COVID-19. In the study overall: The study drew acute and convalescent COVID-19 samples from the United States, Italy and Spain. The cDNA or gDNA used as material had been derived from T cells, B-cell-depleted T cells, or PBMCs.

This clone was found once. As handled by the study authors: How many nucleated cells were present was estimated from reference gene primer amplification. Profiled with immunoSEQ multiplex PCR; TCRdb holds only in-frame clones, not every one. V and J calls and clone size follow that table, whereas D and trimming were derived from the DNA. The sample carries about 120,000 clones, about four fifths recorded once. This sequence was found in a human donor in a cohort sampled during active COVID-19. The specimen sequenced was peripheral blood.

CDR3 amino acids: CASYMGQATPPFF. CDR3 sequence (DNA): TGTGCCAGCTATATGGGACAGGCAACCCCCCCCTTCTTC. This chain joins TRBV6-5 and TRBJ2-1; TRBD1 matches at 8 bases. The CDR3 extends over 13 amino acids. CDR1 and CDR2 (germline): MNHEY, SVGAGI. V shed 8 bases and J 16 bases; nucleotides not matched to a gene: 16.